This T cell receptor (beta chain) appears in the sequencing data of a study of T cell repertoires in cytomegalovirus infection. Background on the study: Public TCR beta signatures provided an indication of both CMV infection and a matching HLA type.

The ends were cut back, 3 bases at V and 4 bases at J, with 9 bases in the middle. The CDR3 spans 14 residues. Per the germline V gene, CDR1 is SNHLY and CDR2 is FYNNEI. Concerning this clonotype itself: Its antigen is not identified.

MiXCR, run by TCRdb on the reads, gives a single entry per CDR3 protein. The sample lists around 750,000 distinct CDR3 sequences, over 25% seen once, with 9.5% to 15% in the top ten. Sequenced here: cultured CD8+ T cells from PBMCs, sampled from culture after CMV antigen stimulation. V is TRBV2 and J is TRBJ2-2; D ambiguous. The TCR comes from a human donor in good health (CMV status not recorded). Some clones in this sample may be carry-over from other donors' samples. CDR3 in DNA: TGTGCCAGCAGTGACTCCCCGAGCACCGGGGAGCTGTTTTTT. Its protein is CASSDSPSTGELFF.